Below, 24 T cell receptor beta chains from the same sample are listed, as sequenced in a study of T-cell reconstitution after alpha-beta-depleted transplantation in children. Researchers prepared the TCRbeta library using unique molecular identifiers, the study reports. TCRdb used MiXCR to reprocess the PCR reads, holding one entry per CDR3 protein. Here the sample spans roughly 590,000 distinct CDR3 sequences, roughly 15% being singletons. This sample comprised PBMCs from the stem cell graft donor, obtained from the stem cell graft. Receptors were obtained from a human donor who donated a stem cell graft to a child with acute myeloid leukemia.

This clonotype has ten or more counts. The V and J genes are TRBV5-6 and TRBJ1-5; 7 bases are a match to TRBD1. From germline, CDR1 is SGHDT and CDR2 YYEEEE. The CDR3 contains 15 residues. The V and J ends lost 4 bases and 2 bases, in that order; junction bases with no gene match: 6. In DNA form, the CDR3 reads TGTGCCAGCAGCCCGACAGGGAGTCGCAATCAGCCCCAGCATTTT. It specifies CASSPTGSRNQPQHF.

This clonotype was found once. V usage is TRBV2 and J usage is TRBJ2-7; 7 positions match TRBD1. CDR1 and CDR2 from the germline V gene are SNHLY and FYNNEI. V dropped 6 bases and J dropped 8; count of bases not matched to a gene: 13. The CDR3 contains 14 residues. In DNA, the CDR3 is TGTGCCAGCAGCAGTGGGGACAGTGAATTACAGCAGTACGTC. Translating it yields CASSSGDSELQQYV.

A note on this clonotype: The missing conserved phenylalanine or tryptophan at the end of this CDR3 makes a read error likely. The chain combines TRBV12-3 or TRBV12-4 with TRBJ2-7; perhaps TRBD1 as D (6 bases). The CDR3 consists of 17 residues. V gave up 3 bases and J gave up 0 bases, with 18 bases separating them. CDR3 sequence (DNA): TGTGCCAGCAGTTTCTCGAATGGGGGCCCTATCTCCTACGAGCAGTACCTC. This translates into CASSFSNGGPISYEQYL.

CDR3 amino acids: CASSLFPNSGRTNIQYF. For the CDR3, the DNA is TGTGCCAGCAGCTTGTTCCCCAATAGCGGGAGGACGAACATTCAGTACTTC. The chain recombines TRBV5-6 with TRBJ2-4, with TRBD2 matching over 10 bases. The CDR3 has 17 residues. The germline V gene encodes CDR1 SGHDT and CDR2 YYEEEE. The trim removed 1 base at V and 7 bases at J, leaving 11 bases unmatched.

This sequence joins TRBV9 and TRBJ1-2; D is possibly TRBD1 (6 bases). CDR3 length equals 16 residues. CDR1 and CDR2 from the germline V gene are SGDLS and YYNGEE. V lost 4 bases, J lost 2 bases, and 18 bases lay in between. Here the CDR3 reads CASSPSFDRPNYGYTF. CDR3 sequence (DNA): TGTGCCAGCAGCCCATCGTTTGACAGGCCCAACTATGGCTACACCTTC.

This clonotype was found many times. The chain combines TRBV20-1 with TRBJ2-7, with D hard to call. Germline V gene lookup returns CDR1 DFQATT and CDR2 SNEGSKA (reference sequence). The CDR3 is made up of 12 amino acids. Trimming shortened V by 1 base and J by 1 base, and 5 bases separated the two germline ends. The CDR3 is CSARGQSYEQYV. For the CDR3, the DNA is TGCAGTGCTAGAGGGCAGTCCTACGAGCAGTACGTC.

The rearrangement links TRBV7-3 to TRBJ2-1; D possibly corresponds to TRBD1 (6 bases). V shed 5 bases and J shed 0 bases, with 11 bases lying between them. This CDR3 is built from 15 residues. The germline V gene encodes CDR1 SGHTA and CDR2 FQGTGA. The CDR3 is CASSVGQNSYNEQFF. CDR3 DNA: TGTGCCAGCAGCGTCGGACAGAACTCCTACAATGAGCAGTTCTTC.

This clonotype turned up a few times. The rearrangement links TRBV12-3 or TRBV12-4 to TRBJ2-4; 8 bases agree with TRBD1. The CDR3 has 15 amino acids. CDR3 residues: CPTSGGLLAKNIQYF. The CDR3 region has the DNA TGTCCCACCTCAGGGGGCCTTCTAGCCAAAAACATTCAGTACTTC.

The V gene is TRBV7-2, the J gene TRBJ1-1; 7 positions match TRBD1. Losses at the gene ends were 1 base for V and 1 base for J; bases not matched to a gene: 9. Germline loops: CDR1 SGHTA, CDR2 FQGNSA. This CDR3 comprises 17 residues. The CDR3 here is CASSLGAFSGGNTEAFF. CDR3 DNA sequence: TGTGCCAGCAGCTTAGGAGCCTTTTCAGGGGGGAACACTGAAGCTTTCTTT.

This clonotype was seen repeatedly, ten times or more. The CDR3 loop is CASSDGTSGTDTQYF. The CDR3 DNA is TGTGCCAGCAGCGACGGGACTAGCGGCACAGATACGCAGTATTTT. The rearrangement uses TRBV7-2 and TRBJ2-3; 10 nucleotides align to TRBD2. The CDR3 runs to 15 residues. CDR1 SGHTA and CDR2 FQGNSA come from the germline V gene. V lost 5 bases to trimming and J lost 1 base; unmatched junction nucleotides: 3.

The rearrangement links TRBV7-9 to TRBJ1-4; D is uncertain. The CDR3 length is 13 residues. V was pared by 2 bases and J by 5 bases, with 6 bases between. Germline V gene sequence: CDR1 SEHNR, CDR2 FQNEAQ (reference sequence). This CDR3 is CASSLWQNEKLFF. The DNA for the CDR3 is TGTGCCAGCAGCTTATGGCAAAATGAAAAACTGTTTTTT.

The chain has TRBV2 and TRBJ2-1; D uncertain. Germline CDR1 reads SNHLY; CDR2 reads FYNNEI. Trimming shortened V by 8 bases and J by 4 bases, and 9 bases separated the two germline ends. This CDR3 contains 12 residues. This CDR3 reads CASQLIYNEQFF. The CDR3 DNA reads as TGTGCCAGCCAGCTAATTTACAATGAGCAGTTCTTC.

This clonotype was picked up many times. V and J are TRBV6-5 and TRBJ2-1; 8 bases align to TRBD2. The ends lost 1 base at V and 7 bases at J; junction bases unmatched: 6. This CDR3 has 15 amino acids. The germline gives CDR1 MNHEY, CDR2 SVGAGI. In DNA form, the CDR3 reads TGTGCCAGCAGTTACTTCGGGGGGGCCATGAATGAGCAGTTCTTC. This sequence encodes CASSYFGGAMNEQFF.

The chain has TRBV2 and TRBJ2-3; no firm D call. Germline V CDR1 and CDR2: SNHLY, FYNNEI. V shed 6 bases and J shed 0 bases, with 10 bases lying between them. The CDR3 runs to 14 residues. This CDR3 is CASREWSSTDTQYF. Written as DNA, the CDR3 is TGTGCCAGCAGGGAGTGGTCTAGCACAGATACGCAGTATTTT.

A few counts support this clonotype. One junction end does not reproduce the germline sequence, and a read error may be involved. Here the CDR3 reads CSVDQRGAQGTDTQYF. Written as DNA, the CDR3 is TGCAGCGTTGACCAGCGGGGAGCCCAAGGCACAGATACTCAGTATTTT. This chain joins TRBV29-1 and TRBJ2-3; 7 nucleotides match TRBD2. The CDR3 has 16 amino acids. Germline V CDR1 and CDR2: SQVTM, ANQGSEA.

The J gene is TRBJ2-1, the V gene TRBV27; tentatively, D is TRBD1 (6 bases). This CDR3 region has 18 residues. CDR1 MNHEY and CDR2 SMNVEV come from the germline V gene (reference sequence). Trimming took off 6 bases at V and 1 base at J, with 22 bases between the two ends. Here the CDR3 DNA reads TGTGCCAGCAGCCAACCCGAGACAGGTCCTGCATCCTACAATGAGCAGTTCTTC. Amino acid sequence: CASSQPETGPASYNEQFF.

This clonotype was detected only a few times. The chain couples TRBV7-6 to TRBJ2-5; D unclear. The CDR3 sequence is 17 residues long. Germline V gene sequence: CDR1 SGHVS, CDR2 FNYEAQ. V shed 5 bases and J shed 1 base, with 20 bases lying between them. The CDR3 DNA reads TGTGCCAGCAGCCCCAAGACCAGCAGCGACCCCCAAGAGACCCAGTACTTC. It is translated as CASSPKTSSDPQETQYF.

The gene calls are TRBV24-1 and TRBJ2-1; D ambiguous. Between the trimmed V and J ends, which lost 12 bases and 9 bases, there was a span of 20 bases. The CDR3 loop spans 13 amino acids. Germline CDR1 is KGHDR and CDR2 is SFDVKD. CDR3 region: CASSSDGVSEQFF. CDR3 nucleotide sequence: TGTGCCTCCTCGAGTGATGGGGTTTCTGAGCAGTTCTTC.

This clonotype was recorded many times. This rearrangement joins TRBV7-9 to TRBJ1-1; 7 nucleotides line up with TRBD1. In germline, CDR1 is SEHNR, CDR2 FQNEAQ (reference sequence). Losses at the gene ends were 5 bases for V and 8 bases for J; bases not matched to a gene: 8. This CDR3 spans 13 amino acids. The CDR3 DNA sequence: TGTGCCAGCAGCCCTATCCAGACAGGGGAAGCTTTCTTT. The encoded protein is CASSPIQTGEAFF.

At least ten counts were recorded for this clonotype. The chain couples TRBV20-1 to TRBJ2-3; either TRBD1 or TRBD2 may fit D (5 bases each). V lost 6 bases, J lost 4 bases, and 23 bases lay in between. Germline V CDR1 and CDR2: DFQATT, SNEGSKA (reference sequence). This CDR3 has 16 residues. The CDR3 spells CSAVESGRKSADTQYF. CDR3 sequence (DNA): TGCAGTGCAGTAGAATCGGGACGGAAGAGCGCAGATACGCAGTATTTT.

The chain couples TRBV12-3 or TRBV12-4 to TRBJ2-1, with D maybe TRBD1 (6 bases). The CDR3 has 12 residues. The germline V and J ends were trimmed by 9 bases and 6 bases, with 12 bases remaining between them. This chain's CDR3 is CASKTGPNEQFF. The CDR3 region has the DNA TGTGCCAGTAAGACAGGTCCCAATGAGCAGTTCTTC.

This chain joins TRBV24-1 and TRBJ2-5; D might be TRBD1 or TRBD2, each matching 6 bases. CDR1 is KGHDR, CDR2 SFDVKD, per germline. V lost 2 bases and J 2 bases, leaving 14 bases between the germline ends. There are 16 residues in the CDR3. The CDR3 is CATSDWKGGQQETQYF. The CDR3 DNA follows: TGTGCCACCAGTGATTGGAAGGGAGGACAGCAAGAGACCCAGTACTTC.

Many counts were recorded for this clonotype. V is TRBV24-1 and J is TRBJ2-7, with D possibly being TRBD1 (5 bases). Germline V lookup: CDR1 KGHDR, CDR2 SFDVKD. V lost 4 bases and J 4 bases, leaving 10 bases between the germline ends. The CDR3 length is 13 residues. CDR3 sequence: CATSDSDRYEQYF. CDR3 in DNA: TGTGCCACCAGTGACTCCGACAGATACGAGCAGTACTTC.

This clonotype was counted ten times or more. One end of the junction does not line up with germline, which may come from a read error. The chain has TRBV5-1 and TRBJ1-5, with 9 bases matching TRBD1. This CDR3 is built from 14 residues. In germline, CDR1 is SGHRS, CDR2 YFSETQ. DNA for the CDR3: TGTGCCAGCAGCCTGACAGGGGGGGATCAGCCCCAGCATTTT. It encodes CASSLTGGDQPQHF. Full variable domain (outside the CDR3, taken from reference TRBV5-1 and TRBJ1-5): KAGVTQTPRYLIKTRGQQVTLSCSPISGHRSVSWYQQTPGQGLQFLFEYFSETQRNKGNFPGRFSGRQFSNSRSEMNVSTLELGDSALYLCASSLTGGDQPQHFGDGTRLSIL.